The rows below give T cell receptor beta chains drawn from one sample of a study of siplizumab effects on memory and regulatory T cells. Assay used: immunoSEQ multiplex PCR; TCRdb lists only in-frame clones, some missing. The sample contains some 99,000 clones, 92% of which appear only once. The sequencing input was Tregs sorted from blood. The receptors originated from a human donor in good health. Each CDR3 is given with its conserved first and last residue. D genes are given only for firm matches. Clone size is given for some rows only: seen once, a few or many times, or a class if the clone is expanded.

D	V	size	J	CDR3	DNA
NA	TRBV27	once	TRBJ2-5	CASSPSDYPTETQYF	TGTGCCAGCAGTCCCTCCGACTATCCCACGGAGACCCAGTACTTC
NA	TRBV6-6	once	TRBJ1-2	CAAHDGNYGYTF	TGTGCCGCCCACGACGGGAACTATGGCTACACCTTC
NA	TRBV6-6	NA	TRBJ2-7	CASSYGRDFSYEQYF	TGTGCCAGCAGTTACGGGCGGGATTTTTCCTACGAGCAGTACTTC
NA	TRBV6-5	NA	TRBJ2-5	CAVRERETQYF	TGTGCCGTACGGGAGAGGGAGACCCAGTACTTC
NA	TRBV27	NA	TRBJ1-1	CASSLFRNTEAFF	TGTGCCAGCAGTTTGTTCCGGAACACTGAAGCTTTCTTT
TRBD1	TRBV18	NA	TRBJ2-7	CASSQRTGGDEQYF	TGTGCCAGCTCCCAAAGGACAGGGGGCGACGAGCAGTACTTC
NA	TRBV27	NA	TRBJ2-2	CASRQRVAGELFF	TGTGCCAGCAGGCAGCGGGTAGCCGGGGAGCTGTTTTTT
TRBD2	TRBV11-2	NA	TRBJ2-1	CASSLGLAGGVNEQFF	TGTGCCAGCAGCCTGGGACTAGCGGGAGGAGTGAATGAGCAGTTCTTC
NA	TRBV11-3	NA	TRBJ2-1	CASSLWGGTYNEQFF	TGTGCCAGCAGCTTATGGGGGGGCACCTACAATGAGCAGTTCTTC
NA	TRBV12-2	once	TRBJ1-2	CASRLAENRDFNYGYTF	TGTGCAAGTCGCTTAGCGGAGAACAGAGATTTTAACTATGGCTACACCTTC
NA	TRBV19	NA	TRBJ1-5	CASSILDQPQHF	TGTGCCAGTAGTATACTCGATCAGCCCCAGCATTTT
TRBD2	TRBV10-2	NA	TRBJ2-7	CASSEIGTSGRNEQYF	TGCGCCAGCAGTGAGATTGGGACTAGCGGGAGGAACGAGCAGTACTTC
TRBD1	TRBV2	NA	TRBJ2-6	CASILNRGLSSGANVLTF	TGTGCCAGCATCTTGAACAGGGGGCTCTCCTCTGGGGCCAACGTCCTGACTTTC
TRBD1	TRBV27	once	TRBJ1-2	CASSIPGQGVYGYTF	TGTGCCAGCAGTATTCCGGGACAGGGAGTATATGGCTACACCTTC
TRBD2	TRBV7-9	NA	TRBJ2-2	CASSLGGGANTGELFF	TGTGCCAGCAGCTTAGGCGGGGGGGCTAACACCGGGGAGCTGTTTTTT
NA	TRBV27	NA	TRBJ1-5	CASSLSQGNQPQHF	TGTGCCAGCAGTTTATCACAGGGAAATCAGCCCCAGCATTTT
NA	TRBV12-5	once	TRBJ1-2	CASGLVWIPPYGYTF	TGTGCTAGTGGTTTGGTGTGGATACCACCATATGGCTACACCTTC
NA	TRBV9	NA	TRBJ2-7	CASSVGEGRYEQYF	TGTGCCAGCAGCGTAGGTGAGGGACGATACGAGCAGTACTTC
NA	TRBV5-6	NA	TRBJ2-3	CASSFTGRVGDTQYF	TGTGCCAGCAGCTTCACAGGGAGAGTAGGAGATACGCAGTATTTT
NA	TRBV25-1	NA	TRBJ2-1	CASSDPATPYNEQFF	TGTGCCAGCAGTGACCCGGCGACCCCCTACAATGAGCAGTTCTTC
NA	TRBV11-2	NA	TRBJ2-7	CASSLAVYEQYF	TGTGCCAGCAGCTTAGCTGTCTACGAGCAGTACTTC
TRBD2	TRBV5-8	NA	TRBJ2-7	CASREGLAEPYEQYF	TGTGCCAGCAGGGAGGGACTAGCGGAACCCTACGAGCAGTACTTC
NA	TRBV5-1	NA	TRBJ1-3	CASSLSGDSGNTIYF	TGCGCCAGCAGCTTGTCGGGGGACTCTGGAAACACCATATATTTT
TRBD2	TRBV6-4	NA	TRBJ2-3	CASRVTYRLAGGGADTQYF	TGTGCCAGCAGAGTCACCTACCGACTAGCGGGAGGGGGTGCAGATACGCAGTATTTT
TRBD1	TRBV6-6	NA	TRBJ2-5	CASNRQGVKETQYF	TGTGCCAGCAACCGGCAGGGGGTTAAAGAGACCCAGTACTTC
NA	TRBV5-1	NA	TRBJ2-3	CASSLAGLSTDTQYF	TGCGCCAGCAGCTTAGCAGGACTGAGCACAGATACGCAGTATTTT
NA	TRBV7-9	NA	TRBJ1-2	CASSLETGGGYTF	TGTGCCAGCAGCTTAGAGACGGGCGGCGGCTACACCTTC
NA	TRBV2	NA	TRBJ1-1	CASRPGRAEAFF	TGTGCCAGCCGCCCCGGGCGGGCTGAAGCTTTCTTT
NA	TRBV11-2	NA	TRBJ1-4	CASSLAPPGRGGEEKLFF	TGTGCCAGCAGCTTAGCCCCACCCGGGAGGGGGGGGGAGGAAAAACTGTTTTTT
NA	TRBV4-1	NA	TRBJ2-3	CASSQDIQGKDTQYF	TGCGCCAGCAGCCAAGATATCCAGGGGAAAGATACGCAGTATTTT
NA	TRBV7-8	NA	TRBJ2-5	CASSLVTPGAGETQYF	TGTGCCAGCAGCTTAGTCACCCCGGGGGCGGGGGAGACCCAGTACTTC
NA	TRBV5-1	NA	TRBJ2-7	CASSSDGQAYEQYF	TGCGCCAGCAGCTCGGATGGACAAGCCTACGAGCAGTACTTC
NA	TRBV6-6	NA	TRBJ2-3	CASSDPSGGLTDTQYF	TGTGCCAGCAGCGATCCCAGCGGCGGCCTCACAGATACGCAGTATTTT
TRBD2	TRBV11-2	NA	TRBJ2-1	CASSQQTSGFYNEQFF	TGTGCCAGCAGTCAGCAGACTAGCGGGTTTTACAATGAGCAGTTCTTC
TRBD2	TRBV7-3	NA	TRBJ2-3	CASSRGGVFGPDTQYF	TGTGCCAGCTCCCGTGGGGGGGTCTTTGGCCCAGATACGCAGTATTTT
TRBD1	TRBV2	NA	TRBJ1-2	CASRGQGVYGYTF	TGTGCCAGCAGGGGACAGGGGGTTTATGGCTACACCTTC
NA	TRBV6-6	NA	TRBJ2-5	CASSSQETQYF	TGTGCCAGCAGTTCCCAGGAGACCCAGTACTTC
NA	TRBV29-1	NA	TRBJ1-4	CSAGGSRIEKLFF	TGCAGTGCCGGGGGCTCTCGGATTGAAAAACTGTTTTTT
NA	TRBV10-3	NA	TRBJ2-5	CAISESTLGRGQETQYF	TGTGCCATCAGTGAGTCAACTCTTGGACGGGGACAAGAGACCCAGTACTTC
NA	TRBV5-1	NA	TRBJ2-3	CASSLVVASKDTQYF	TGCGCCAGCAGCTTGGTCGTAGCTTCCAAAGATACGCAGTATTTT
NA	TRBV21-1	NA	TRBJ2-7	CASSKAGGLPAYEQYF	TGTGCCAGCAGCAAAGCAGGCGGACTGCCAGCCTACGAGCAGTACTTC